This paragraph reports one T cell receptor beta chain. Its specificity is not known. This CDR3 region has 14 residues. Germline CDR1 is SGHNT and CDR2 is YYREEE (reference sequence). V shed 0 bases and J shed 5 bases, with 10 bases lying between them. TCRdb re-derived calls from the 5' RACE reads in MiXCR, one entry per CDR3 protein. The table shows under 250,000 distinct CDR3 sequences, with approximately 15% occurring only once. This sample is part of a study of T-cell memory formation after mild COVID-19. Findings and caveats of the study: What remained unconfirmed was the SARS-CoV-2 specificity of second-wave clones peaking on day 37. Contracting CD8+ clones were enriched in EMRA, CD4+ mainly in CM and EM. Clones that contracted from day 15 to 85 were balanced CD4/CD8, while later expanders leaned CD4+. Memory cells collected pre-infection included some clones that later responded, suggesting cross-reactive memory joined.

This TCR was sampled from an adult woman who had mild COVID-19 (a few samples of this study predate the infection). Cell type and time point are not known. This rearrangement joins TRBV5-4 to TRBJ2-3; the D call may be TRBD1 or TRBD2 (6 bases each). The sample comprised PBMCs or a T cell subset sorted from them (not recorded which). The CDR3 sequence: CASSLAGGLDTQYF. CDR3 sequence (DNA): TGTGCCAGCAGCTTGGCCGGGGGCCTAGATACGCAGTATTTT.